There are a few counts of the clone carrying this T cell receptor (beta chain). Its antigen is not identified. This sample was included in a study of T-cell memory formation after mild COVID-19. Study-wide findings and caveats: Pre-infection memory harbored some responding clones, suggesting cross-reactive memory joined. Clones that got smaller from day 15 to 85 had even CD4/CD8, while clones growing later tipped toward CD4+.

One entry per CDR3 protein, called by TCRdb with MiXCR from the 5' RACE reads. The sample consists of 290,000 or so distinct CDR3 sequences, roughly a fifth of them appearing once. The V gene's germline CDR1 is SQVTM and CDR2 ANQGSEA. The CDR3 contains 15 residues. V lost 3 bases and J lost 6; bases outside the gene matches: 8. This sequence joins TRBV29-1 and TRBJ2-2, with TRBD1 identical over 9 bases. The sequenced sample was PBMCs or a T cell subset sorted from them (not recorded which). The clonotype comes from a young man who had mild COVID-19 (a few samples of this study predate the infection). Cell type and time point are not known. The CDR3: CSVEHSGTGSGELFF. CDR3 nucleotides: TGCAGCGTTGAGCACTCCGGGACAGGGTCCGGGGAGCTGTTTTTT.